The entry that follows covers one T cell receptor (beta chain) sequence. This sample is part of a study of T cells after somatic rescue of genetic block. TCRdb's table, derived via immunoSEQ multiplex PCR, lists solely in-frame clones and lacks some. The repertoire consists of more than 12,000 clones, with roughly 72% occurring once and the leading ten covering 25% to 35%. Germline CDR1 SEHNR, CDR2 FQNEAQ (reference sequence). The V and J ends lost 2 bases and 1 base respectively, with 17 bases between them. The CDR3 sequence is 17 residues long. Sequenced material: peripheral blood mononuclear cells (PBMCs). The origin of this receptor is a man younger than 30. V and J are TRBV7-9 and TRBJ2-5, with TRBD1 as a possible D gene (6 bases). The CDR3 protein is CASSLNRINRAQETQYF. The CDR3 DNA is TGTGCCAGCAGCTTAAACCGAATCAACAGGGCCCAAGAGACCCAGTACTTC.